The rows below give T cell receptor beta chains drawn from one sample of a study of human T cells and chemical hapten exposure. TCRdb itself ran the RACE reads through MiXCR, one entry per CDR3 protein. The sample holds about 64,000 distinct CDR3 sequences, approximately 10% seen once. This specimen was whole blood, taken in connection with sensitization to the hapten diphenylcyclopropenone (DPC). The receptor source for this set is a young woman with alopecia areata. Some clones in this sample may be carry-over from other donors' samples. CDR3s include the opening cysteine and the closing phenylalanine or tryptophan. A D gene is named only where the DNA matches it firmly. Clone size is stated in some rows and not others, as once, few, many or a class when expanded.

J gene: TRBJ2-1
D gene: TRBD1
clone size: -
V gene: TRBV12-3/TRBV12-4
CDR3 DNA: TGTGCCAGCAGAGACGCGACAGGGCCCTCCTACAATGAGCAGTTCTTC
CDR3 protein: CASRDATGPSYNEQFF

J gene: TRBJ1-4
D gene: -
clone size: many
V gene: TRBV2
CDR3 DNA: TGTGCCAGCAGTGAAGCTGGCAGGGGCTATAATGAAAAACTGTTTTTT
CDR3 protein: CASSEAGRGYNEKLFF

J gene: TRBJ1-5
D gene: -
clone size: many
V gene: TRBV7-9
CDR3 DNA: TGTGCCAGCAGCTTAGAGGGCAGCCATAGCAATCAGCCCCAGCATTTT
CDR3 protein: CASSLEGSHSNQPQHF

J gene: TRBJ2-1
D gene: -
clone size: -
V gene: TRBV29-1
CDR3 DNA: TGCAGCGTCCTCGTACGGAATGAGCAGTTCTTC
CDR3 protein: CSVLVRNEQFF

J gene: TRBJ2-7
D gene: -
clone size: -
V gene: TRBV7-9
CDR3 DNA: TGTGCCAGCAGCTCCCCTGGGACAACCTACGAGCAGTACTTC
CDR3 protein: CASSSPGTTYEQYF

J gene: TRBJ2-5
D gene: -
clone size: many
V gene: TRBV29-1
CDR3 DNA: TGCAGCGGCGCTACCGACAGACAAGAGACCCAGTACTTC
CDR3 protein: CSGATDRQETQYF

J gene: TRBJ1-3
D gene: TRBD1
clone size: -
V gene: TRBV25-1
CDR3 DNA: TGTGCCAGCCGGACAGGGGCGGAAAACACCATATATTTT
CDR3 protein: CASRTGAENTIYF

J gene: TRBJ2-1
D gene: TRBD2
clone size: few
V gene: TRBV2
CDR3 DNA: TGTGCCGGCGAGCGGGGGGGCTCCTACAATGAGCAGTTCTTC
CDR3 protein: CAGERGGSYNEQFF

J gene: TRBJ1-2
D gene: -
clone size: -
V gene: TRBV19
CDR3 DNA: TGTGCCAGTAGTATTGACTATGGCTACACCTTC
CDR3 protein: CASSIDYGYTF

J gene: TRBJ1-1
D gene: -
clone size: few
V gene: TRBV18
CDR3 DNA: TGTGCCAGCTCACCCCGCGAAGGTTACGAGAACACTGAAGCTTTCTTT
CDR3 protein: CASSPREGYENTEAFF

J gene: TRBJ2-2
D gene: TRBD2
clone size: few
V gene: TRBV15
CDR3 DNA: TGTGCCACCAGCAGAGATGCGGGAGGGCCCCTCACCGGGGAGCTGTTTTTT
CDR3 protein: CATSRDAGGPLTGELFF

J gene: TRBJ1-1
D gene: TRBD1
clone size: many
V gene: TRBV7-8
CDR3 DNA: TGTGCCAGCAGCTGGAGGGGACAGGGGCAAGGGCGGAACACTGAAGCTTTCTTT
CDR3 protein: CASSWRGQGQGRNTEAFF

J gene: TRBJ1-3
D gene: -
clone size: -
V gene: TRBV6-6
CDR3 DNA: TGTGCCAGCAGTTTAACCGGGTCGAGCTCTGGAAACACCATATATTTT
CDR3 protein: CASSLTGSSSGNTIYF

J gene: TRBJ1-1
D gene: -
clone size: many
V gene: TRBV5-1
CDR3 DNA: TGCGCCAGCAGCACCGGGACCTCTCGAACTGAAGCTTTCTTT
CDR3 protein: CASSTGTSRTEAFF